This T cell receptor beta chain was captured in a study of Tregs in tolerant kidney transplant recipients. Study-level background: Recipient Tregs were cultured 15 to 20 days with activated donor B cells and IL-2. Sorting after B cell culture yielded CD25+CD127- and 4-1BB+CD40L- CD4+ cells. Sorting of CD4+CD25+CD127- cells followed 3-day belatacept mixed lymphocyte reactions, sometimes with roughly 5-day graft donor restimulation.

Comments on this clone: Its specificity is not known.

The V segment lost 9 bases and the J segment 7 bases; nucleotides outside the gene matches: 10. CDR3 size: 14 residues. The V gene's germline CDR1 is SNHLY and CDR2 FYNNEI. Method: immunoSEQ multiplex PCR; TCRdb's copy keeps in-frame clones and lacks some. Of around 11,000 clones listed, roughly 89% are singletons. The chain recombines TRBV2 with TRBJ2-2; 8 bases are shared with TRBD1. The receptor's source is a human patient who received a combined kidney and bone marrow transplant. Sequences were derived from Tregs from blood cultured with allogeneic cells, sampled before the transplant. CDR3 bases: TGTGCCAGTTTACTTAACAGGGGGTTCGGGGAGCTGTTTTTT. Translated: CASLLNRGFGELFF. The whole variable domain, remainder taken from reference TRBV2 and TRBJ2-2, is EPEVTQTPSHQVTQMGQEVILRCVPISNHLYFYWYRQILGQKVEFLVSFYNNEISEKSEIFDDQFSVERPDGSNFTLKIRSTKLEDSAMYFCASLLNRGFGELFFGEGSRLTVL.